These 30 T cell receptor beta chains were all obtained from the same sample, sequenced in a study of sequential checkpoint blockade in melanoma. Profiling relied on immunoSEQ multiplex PCR, and the TCRdb table lists in-frame clones only, not all of them. The sample contains roughly 36,000 clones, 30% to 40% of which appear only once. The treatment: randomized to nivolumab then ipilimumab (arm A) or the reverse (arm B). The sequencing used tumor tissue (inferred from file names), collected from a patient given nivolumab and ipilimumab in sequence. These TCRs come from a human donor with melanoma.

The V gene is TRBV18, the J gene TRBJ1-2, with 8 bases identical to TRBD1. Trimming cost V 0 bases and J 8 bases; bases outside gene matches: 11. This CDR3 region has 16 residues. Looked up from germline, CDR1 is KGHSH and CDR2 is LQKENI. The CDR3 here is CASSPPSIGQGRGYTF. For the CDR3, the DNA is TGTGCCAGCTCACCACCCTCTATAGGACAGGGTAGGGGCTACACCTTC.

This clone showed up just a few times. This chain connects TRBV15 to TRBJ2-2; D gene unclear. CDR3 length equals 14 residues. V shed 4 bases and J shed 4 bases, with 10 bases lying between them. Germline assignment: CDR1 LNHNV and CDR2 YYDKDF (reference sequence). CDR3 protein: CATSTPVFTGELFF. The DNA for the CDR3 is TGTGCCACCAGCACCCCCGTATTCACCGGGGAGCTGTTTTTT.

This clone was detected ten times or more. CDR3 residues: CASSLTTGGWETQYF. The CDR3 DNA reads as TGTGCCAGCAGCTTAACTACAGGGGGCTGGGAGACCCAGTACTTC. J is TRBJ2-5 and V is TRBV11-3; TRBD1 matches 9 bases. This CDR3 region has 15 residues. Looked up from germline, CDR1 is SGHNT and CDR2 is YENEEA. J gave up 5 bases and V 2 bases, and 6 bases lay outside the gene matches.

This rearrangement joins TRBV9 to TRBJ2-2; 11 bases are a match to TRBD2. The ends lost 3 bases at V and 2 bases at J; junction bases unmatched: 3. Germline CDR1 SGDLS, CDR2 YYNGEE. There are 16 residues in the CDR3. CDR3 amino acids: CASSAGLADNTGELFF. DNA for the CDR3: TGTGCCAGCAGCGCGGGACTAGCGGATAACACCGGGGAGCTGTTTTTT.

This clone was found a few times. V usage is TRBV11-3 and J usage is TRBJ2-5; D remains ambiguous. CDR1 SGHNT and CDR2 YENEEA come from the germline V gene. V lost 1 base and J 5 bases, leaving 11 bases between the germline ends. CDR3 length: 14 residues. CDR3 sequence (DNA): TGTGCCAGCAGCTTAGGGAACGGACGGGAGACCCAGTACTTC. Amino acid sequence: CASSLGNGRETQYF.

This rearrangement joins TRBV5-1 to TRBJ1-2; 8 bases are shared with TRBD1. Germline CDR1 SGHRS, CDR2 YFSETQ. The CDR3 loop spans 17 amino acids. V gave up 4 bases and J gave up 1 base; unmatched junction bases: 12. Here the CDR3 DNA reads TGCGCCAGCAGCAAAAGACCGGGACAGGATTATAACTATGGCTACACCTTC. This translates into CASSKRPGQDYNYGYTF.

This clone was counted ten times or more. The rearrangement joins TRBV11-3 to TRBJ2-1; 7 bases agree with TRBD2. Germline CDR1 is SGHNT and CDR2 is YENEEA. J gave up 7 bases and V 6 bases, and 12 bases lay outside the gene matches. The CDR3 is 15 amino acids. The CDR3 DNA reads TGTGCCAGCAGGACTGCCGGGACTAAGGTGAATGAGCAGTTCTTC. This translates into CASRTAGTKVNEQFF.

This clone was detected a few times. The V and J genes are TRBV6-8 and TRBJ1-1; maybe TRBD1 (5 bases). The ends were cut back, 3 bases at V and 3 bases at J, with 8 bases in the middle. Germline-derived CDR1 and CDR2 are MNHGY and SAAAGT. The CDR3 loop spans 13 amino acids. CDR3 nucleotide sequence: TGTGCCAGCAGTTATGGGGGGTACACTGAAGCTTTCTTT. Translated: CASSYGGYTEAFF.

V and J are TRBV18 and TRBJ1-1, with D tentatively TRBD1 (5 bases). The germline V gene has CDR1 KGHSH and CDR2 LQKENI. Deletions cut 3 bases from V and 3 bases from J, with 14 bases between. The CDR3 loop spans 15 amino acids. CDR3 DNA: TGTGCCAGCTCACCTAACCGGGACGCGGACACTGAAGCTTTCTTT. Translated: CASSPNRDADTEAFF.

This clone has more than one count but fewer than ten. The chain recombines TRBV15 with TRBJ1-3; 8 bases agree with TRBD1. CDR3 length: 16 residues. Germline loops: CDR1 LNHNV, CDR2 YYDKDF (reference sequence). Trimming took 6 bases from V and 3 from J; bases not matched to a gene: 10. CDR3 nucleotides: TGTGCCACCAGGAACCCAGGGGGCGTAGATGGAAACACCATATATTTT. This translates into CATRNPGGVDGNTIYF.

The chain has TRBV6-8 and TRBJ2-3; 7 bases are a match to TRBD2. Germline CDR1 is MNHGY and CDR2 is SAAAGT. Unmatched junction bases numbered 9, after V lost 2 bases and J lost 1 base. The CDR3 runs to 17 residues. The CDR3: CASSYATGLGGTDTQYF. The DNA for the CDR3 is TGTGCCAGCAGTTACGCTACCGGACTAGGAGGCACAGATACGCAGTATTTT.

There are a few counts of this clone. The chain links TRBV6-8 to TRBJ1-2, with unresolved D. This CDR3 contains 15 residues. The V gene lost 0 bases and the J gene lost 3 bases, with 11 bases spanning the gap. CDR1 and CDR2 from the germline V gene are MNHGY and SAAAGT. This CDR3 reads CASSYSSQEHYGYTF. The CDR3 DNA reads TGTGCCAGCAGTTACTCGTCTCAGGAGCACTATGGCTACACCTTC.

This clone has just one count. This rearrangement joins TRBV18 to TRBJ2-3, with 7 positions matching TRBD2. The CDR3 consists of 13 residues. With V trimmed by 3 bases and J by 5 bases, 2 bases remained unmatched. Germline V lookup: CDR1 KGHSH, CDR2 LQKENI. The CDR3 DNA is TGTGCCAGCTCACCTCCGGGAGGAGATACGCAGTATTTT. Its protein is CASSPPGGDTQYF.

The genes are TRBV30 and TRBJ2-3; D may be TRBD2 (5 bases). Per the germline V gene, CDR1 is GTSNPN and CDR2 is SVGIG (reference sequence). The V end was cut by 7 bases, the J end by 3 bases, with 11 bases between. The CDR3 length is 12 residues. The CDR3: CAFRGLTDTQYF. In nucleotides, the CDR3 is TGTGCCTTCCGGGGTCTTACAGATACGCAGTATTTT.

The chain joins TRBV19 to TRBJ2-7; no clear D. The CDR3 length is 12 residues. V lost 3 bases to trimming and J lost 6 bases, with 9 bases between them. From germline, CDR1 is LNHDA and CDR2 SQIVND (reference sequence). The CDR3 spells CASSMSGAEQYF. Written as DNA, the CDR3 is TGTGCCAGTAGTATGAGTGGAGCCGAGCAGTACTTC.

The rearrangement joins TRBV18 to TRBJ1-2; possible D gene TRBD1, 6 bases. Germline values: CDR1 KGHSH, CDR2 LQKENI. This CDR3 contains 14 residues. Trimming shortened V by 6 bases and J by 6 bases, and 17 bases separated the two germline ends. The CDR3: CASSPTGAQDGYTF. DNA of the CDR3: TGTGCCAGCTCCCCCACGGGGGCGCAGGATGGCTACACCTTC.

The chain recombines TRBV30 with TRBJ2-7; D is uncertain. The CDR3 contains 13 residues. Germline CDR1 is GTSNPN and CDR2 is SVGIG (reference sequence). The V and J ends lost 4 bases and 3 bases respectively, with 13 bases between them. CDR3 DNA: TGTGCCTGGATGGCGGCGCAAGTCTACGAGCAGTACTTC. It encodes CAWMAAQVYEQYF.

This clone was counted between two and nine times. The V call is TRBV7-7, the J call TRBJ1-4; tentatively, D is TRBD1 (5 bases). This CDR3 is built from 15 residues. Trimming removed 5 bases at V and 0 bases at J, with 10 bases between. Germline V gene sequence: CDR1 SSHAT, CDR2 FNYEAQ (reference sequence). CDR3 sequence: CASSQGQATNEKLFF. CDR3 DNA: TGTGCCAGCAGCCAGGGCCAGGCAACTAATGAAAAACTGTTTTTT. Complete variable domain (other parts from reference TRBV7-7 and TRBJ1-4): GAGVSQSPRYKVTKRGQDVTLRCDPISSHATLYWYQQALGQGPEFLTYFNYEAQPDKSGLPSDRFSAERPEGSISTLTIQRTEQRDSAMYRCASSQGQATNEKLFFGSGTQLSVL.

This clone was found a few times. A read error may produce the germline difference seen at one junction end. The chain couples TRBV6-8 to TRBJ1-5; 7 nucleotides align to TRBD1. Germline V gene sequence: CDR1 MNHGY, CDR2 SAAAGT. CDR3 length: 14 amino acids. CDR3 sequence (DNA): TGTGCCATCAGTTCAGACAGGGAGTATCAGCCCCAGCATTTT. Encoded protein: CAISSDREYQPQHF.

The chain uses TRBV6-8 and TRBJ2-7, with a weak D call TRBD1 (5 bases). This CDR3 spans 13 amino acids. In germline, CDR1 is MNHGY, CDR2 SAAAGT. Trimming removed 8 bases from V and 2 bases from J, with 13 bases in between. CDR3 sequence: CASLQGQTYEQYF. The CDR3 coding sequence is TGTGCCAGCCTCCAAGGACAAACCTACGAGCAGTACTTC.

The rearrangement links TRBV23-1 to TRBJ2-2, with a tentative D call TRBD2 (5 bases). TRBV23-1 is filed as an ORF, its function uncertain. The CDR3 has 14 amino acids. Trimming shortened V by 4 bases and J by 1 base, and 7 bases separated the two germline ends. The CDR3 DNA sequence: TGCGCCAGCAGTCCCCGGGGGAACACCGGGGAGCTGTTTTTT. It yields the protein CASSPRGNTGELFF.

This chain connects TRBV6-8 to TRBJ1-3; D uncertain. The CDR3 runs to 16 residues. The V gene's germline CDR1 is MNHGY and CDR2 SAAAGT. The V end lost 5 bases, the J end lost 0 bases, and 14 bases lay between the germline ends. This CDR3 reads CASSPLDRSSGNTIYF. CDR3 coding DNA: TGTGCCAGCAGTCCCTTGGACCGGAGCTCTGGAAACACCATATATTTT.

The chain is built from TRBV6-8 and TRBJ1-4; 7 nucleotides line up with TRBD1. Trimming took 6 bases from V and 7 from J; bases not matched to a gene: 14. There are 16 residues in the CDR3. Germline lookup yields CDR1 MNHGY and CDR2 SAAAGT. The CDR3 sequence: CASSVFPEGASEKLFF. CDR3 DNA sequence: TGTGCCAGCAGCGTTTTCCCAGAGGGGGCATCTGAAAAACTGTTTTTT.

In its sample, this clone was seen a few times. The chain recombines TRBV12-5 with TRBJ1-4, with D hard to call. CDR3 length: 11 amino acids. Germline lookup yields CDR1 LGHNT and CDR2 FRNRAP. Here the CDR3 reads CASGKERKLFF. The DNA of the CDR3 is TGTGCCAGCGGGAAAGAGAGAAAACTGTTTTTT.

This clone occurred a few times. This sequence joins TRBV6-8 and TRBJ2-7; D gene unclear. This CDR3 is built from 13 residues. V gave up 10 bases and J gave up 5 bases, with 18 bases separating them. Germline assignment: CDR1 MNHGY and CDR2 SAAAGT. The CDR3 sequence is CAITVAGSDEQYF. The DNA of the CDR3 is TGTGCCATTACGGTAGCTGGTTCGGACGAGCAGTACTTC.

J is TRBJ2-1 and V is TRBV18; D might be TRBD1 (6 bases). Trimming cost V 0 bases and J 5 bases, with 14 bases left between them. The CDR3 is 16 amino acids. From germline, CDR1 is KGHSH and CDR2 LQKENI. CDR3 sequence (DNA): TGTGCCAGCTCACCACCTGGAACAGGGACCGACAATGAGCAGTTCTTC. As protein: CASSPPGTGTDNEQFF.

This chain connects TRBV6-8 to TRBJ2-7; 9 bases map to TRBD1. Per the germline V gene, CDR1 is MNHGY and CDR2 is SAAAGT. Unmatched junction bases numbered 3, after V lost 5 bases and J lost 1 base. This CDR3 contains 14 residues. CDR3 amino acids: CASSGTGSSYEQYF. The CDR3 nucleotides are TGTGCCAGCAGTGGGACAGGGTCATCCTACGAGCAGTACTTC.

This clone has only a few counts. V usage is TRBV19 and J usage is TRBJ1-1; D gene ambiguous. The CDR3 runs 11 residues. CDR1 and CDR2 (germline): LNHDA, SQIVND (reference sequence). V was shortened by 3 bases and J by 5 bases, with 4 bases between the two germline ends. In DNA form, the CDR3 reads TGTGCCAGTAGTATCGGGACTGAAGCTTTCTTT. Translated, it gives CASSIGTEAFF.

This clone turned up a few times. The chain has TRBV6-1 and TRBJ2-7; D perhaps matches TRBD2 (5 bases). Trimming took off 0 bases at V and 6 bases at J, with 9 bases between the two ends. Germline CDR1 and CDR2: MNHNS and SASEGT. CDR3 length equals 13 residues. CDR3 protein: CASSEASSREQYF. Written as DNA, the CDR3 is TGTGCCAGCAGTGAAGCTTCTAGCCGCGAGCAGTACTTC.

The CDR3: CASTRQGLLNTEAFF. The CDR3 DNA reads as TGTGCCAGCACTAGACAGGGCTTACTGAACACTGAAGCTTTCTTT. This chain connects TRBV6-8 to TRBJ1-1, with 7 positions matching TRBD1. The V and J ends lost 7 bases and 0 bases, in that order; junction bases with no gene match: 8. Germline CDR1 and CDR2: MNHGY and SAAAGT. This CDR3 contains 15 residues.